This T cell receptor beta chain is drawn from a study of Graves' ophthalmopathy and Graves' hyperthyroidism. Whole-study context: Peripheral blood was collected at initial diagnosis, before any treatment.

Study-wide points: Clonotypes were expanded in thyroid at above 0.001 frequency, and most also appeared in blood. Separation of ophthalmopathy from stable hyperthyroidism was achieved by a 13-signature model, at about 90% sensitivity and 70% to 82% specificity.

CDR3 regions of TCR beta were amplified from RNA transcripts. Second-round multiplex PCR came after first-round RT-PCR with HTBI primers. TCRdb analysed the multiplex PCR reads with MiXCR anew, one entry per CDR3 protein. The sample records approximately 460,000 distinct CDR3 sequences, about an eighth being singletons. Serum thyroxine and TRAb, along with clinical symptoms, thyroid ultrasound and orbital computed tomography, were what diagnosis relied on. The V and J ends lost 3 bases and 7 bases, in that order; junction bases with no gene match: 5. Germline-derived CDR1 and CDR2 are MNHEY and SMNVEV (reference sequence). CDR3 length: 15 residues. There are many counts of this clonotype. What it recognizes is unknown.

Specimen: blood. The rearrangement joins TRBV27 to TRBJ1-6, with 8 nucleotides matching TRBD1. The clonotype comes from a woman in her 30s with Graves' ophthalmopathy. The CDR3, as DNA: TGTGCCAGCAGTTTTAGGGACAGGACAAATTCACCCCTCCACTTT. Its translation is CASSFRDRTNSPLHF.